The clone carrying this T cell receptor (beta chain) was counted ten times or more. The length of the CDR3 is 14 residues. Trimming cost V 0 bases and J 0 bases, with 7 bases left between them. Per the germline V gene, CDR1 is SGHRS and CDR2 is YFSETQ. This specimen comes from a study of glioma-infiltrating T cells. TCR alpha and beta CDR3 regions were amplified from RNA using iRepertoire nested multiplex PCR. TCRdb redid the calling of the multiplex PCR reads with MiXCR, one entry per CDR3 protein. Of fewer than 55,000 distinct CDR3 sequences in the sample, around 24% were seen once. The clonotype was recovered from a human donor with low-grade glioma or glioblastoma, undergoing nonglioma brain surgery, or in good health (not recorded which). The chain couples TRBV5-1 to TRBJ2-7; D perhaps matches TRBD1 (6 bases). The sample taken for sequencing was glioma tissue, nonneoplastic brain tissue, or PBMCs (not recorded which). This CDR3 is CASSLGDNSYEQYF. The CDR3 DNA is TGCGCCAGCAGCTTGGGGGACAACTCCTACGAGCAGTACTTC.